This TCR beta chain was found in a study of OX40 agonist ivuxolimab in advanced cancers. Context from the whole study: Ivuxolimab was a fully human IgG2 agonistic monoclonal antibody targeting the costimulatory receptor OX40 (CD134). Intravenous ivuxolimab was administered to patients every 2 weeks at six dose levels: 0.01, 0.1, 0.3, 1.5, 3 and 10 mg/kg. Of the 50 to 55 patients in dose escalation, 19 had hepatocellular carcinoma, some 15 had melanoma, 9 had renal cell carcinoma and 9 had head and neck cancer. In the dose-escalation cohort, approximately 82% of patients were male, and the mean age was approximately 60 years with a range of roughly 23 to 79. Patients were allowed to have had prior anti-PD-1, anti-PD-L1 or anti-CTLA-4 therapy, and approximately 43% of the dose-escalation patients had previously received checkpoint inhibitors. Partial responses occurred in three dose-escalation patients, of whom one had hepatocellular carcinoma and two had cutaneous melanoma. Peripheral TCRbeta sequencing was intended to test whether TCR sequence diversity was altered and clonal T-cell expansion was caused by ivuxolimab. The monotherapy dose-escalation portion (N ≈ 57 patients) of the phase I ivuxolimab trial is reported in the paper. Study-level results and caveats: At doses from 0.1 to 3.0 mg/kg, clonal expansion was seen in both CD4+ and CD8+ blood T cells between baseline and week 6. After ivuxolimab, more expanded clones were found on average in CD8+ T cells than in CD4+ T cells. Low levels of normalized T-cell clonal expansion were also seen in some patients who did not respond. The antigen specificity of the peripheral T cells that underwent clonal expansion was not determined. In the 0.1-3.0 mg/kg groups, partial responders were among the patients with the lowest normalized peripheral clonal expansion, particularly in CD8+ T cells.

For this clone: This receptor's antigen is unknown. Base qualities are not provided; no much larger clone lies one nucleotide away.

Including cysteine and phenylalanine, the CDR3 has 13 amino acids. The retained sequence is limited to the CDR3, 39 bases, with the frame set at the first base. CDR1 and CDR2 (MNHNY, SVGAGI) derive from the germline V gene (reference sequence). V was cut back by 11 bases and J by 6 bases, leaving a gap of 16 bases between them. Genomic DNA was extracted from sorted cells for sequencing of the TCRbeta CDR3 region. The immunoSEQ Assay was used for sequencing of TCRbeta CDR3 regions. TCRdb took this table from immuneACCESS and kept in-frame rearrangements with V and J called. Such tables lack part of the clones; where checked against another copy, unresolved V genes explain under half of the gap, and the rest is unexplained. In this sample the table shows about 17,000 clones, 72% of which occur a single time. About 24% of the sample belongs to the ten largest clones. Patients with autoimmune disease history or receiving systemic immunosuppression were excluded from the trial. Peripheral blood for TCR sequencing was drawn from every dose cohort at baseline, at cycle 4 day 1 and at cycle 7 day 1. Samples came from an open-label, multicenter, first-in-human phase I dose-escalation trial of ivuxolimab. Adults with locally advanced or metastatic melanoma, renal cell, hepatocellular, or head and neck squamous cell carcinoma were enrolled in the trial. Before TCR sequencing, CD4+ and CD8+ T cells were separately sorted from peripheral blood.

Sequenced material: CD4+ or CD8+ T cells sorted from blood, taken in a trial of the OX40 agonist ivuxolimab. The rearrangement joined TRBV6-6 to TRBJ2-2; a weak D assignment points to TRBD1 (6 bases agree). This TCR was recovered from an adult with an advanced solid tumor such as melanoma, head and neck, liver or kidney cancer. The base sequence is TGTGCCGGTTCAACAGGGAGTCCCGGGGAGCTGTTTTTT. This yields the protein CAGSTGSPGELFF.